A single sample gave rise to the 26 T cell receptor beta chains below, sequenced in a study of cytomegalovirus exposure and HLA in healthy donors. Use of 60 Vbeta and 13 Jbeta primers characterized the PCR. Here immunoSEQ multiplex PCR was the method, and the copy in TCRdb shows in-frame clones only, minus some. This sample has fewer than 150,000 clones; more than 70% occur once, and the top ten carry about 6.7%. Sequenced input: PBMCs. The receptors stem from a woman in her twenties or thirties in good health and CMV-seropositive.

The rearrangement links TRBV9 to TRBJ1-4, with 8 bases fitting TRBD1. CDR3 length equals 16 residues. Germline V CDR1 and CDR2: SGDLS, YYNGEE. V shed 3 bases and J 4 bases; nucleotides not matched to a gene: 8. For the CDR3, the DNA is TGTGCCAGCAGCGCCTTTCCAGGACAGGGTAATGAAAAACTGTTTTTT. Its translation: CASSAFPGQGNEKLFF. Full variable domain (rest looked up from reference TRBV9 and TRBJ1-4): DSGVTQTPKHLITATGQRVTLRCSPRSGDLSVYWYQQSLDQGLQFLIQYYNGEERAKGNILERFSAQQFPDLHSELNLSSLELGDSALYFCASSAFPGQGNEKLFFGSGTQLSVL.

The chain is built from TRBV5-4 and TRBJ2-2; unclear D gene. The V and J ends lost 4 bases and 0 bases respectively, with 4 bases between them. Per the germline V gene, CDR1 is SGHNT and CDR2 is YYREEE (reference sequence). The CDR3 consists of 13 residues. As DNA, the CDR3 is TGTGCCAGCAGCACGGCGAACACCGGGGAGCTGTTTTTT. It codes for CASSTANTGELFF.

The rearrangement joins TRBV2 to TRBJ2-7; D possibly corresponds to TRBD1 (6 bases). From germline, CDR1 is SNHLY and CDR2 FYNNEI. Trimming shortened V by 10 bases and J by 0 bases, and 13 bases separated the two germline ends. The CDR3 is made up of 13 amino acids. For the CDR3, the DNA is TGTGCCATAGCAGGGGCCAGCTCCTACGAGCAGTACTTC. Its protein is CAIAGASSYEQYF.

The rearrangement uses TRBV7-9 and TRBJ1-3; possibly TRBD1 for D (5 bases). CDR3 length equals 14 residues. Germline V gives CDR1 SEHNR, CDR2 FQNEAQ (reference sequence). V lost 4 bases and J 7 bases, leaving 14 bases between the germline ends. CDR3 nucleotide sequence: TGTGCCAGCAGCTCGACCCAGGGAGGGAACACCATATATTTT. This codes for CASSSTQGGNTIYF.

This clone has more than one count but fewer than ten. The chain combines TRBV7-8 with TRBJ1-1; 8 positions agree with TRBD1. The ends lost 5 bases at V and 1 base at J; junction bases unmatched: 6. The germline V gene encodes CDR1 SGHVS and CDR2 FQNEAQ. The CDR3 totals 15 residues. The CDR3 loop reads CASSPYRGKNTEAFF. CDR3 bases: TGTGCCAGCAGCCCCTACAGGGGGAAGAACACTGAAGCTTTCTTT. Full variable domain (rest looked up from reference TRBV7-8 and TRBJ1-1): GAGVSQSPRYKVAKRGQDVALRCDPISGHVSLFWYQQALGQGPEFLTYFQNEAQLDKSGLPSDRFFAERPEGSVSTLKIQRTQQEDSAVYLCASSPYRGKNTEAFFGQGTRLTVV.

CDR3 nucleotide sequence: TGTGCCAGCAGCGTAGCTGGGACAGCGAACACTGAAGCTTTCTTT. Translated: CASSVAGTANTEAFF. The genes are TRBV9 and TRBJ1-1; 7 bases line up with TRBD1. V shed 0 bases, J shed 1 base, and the junction held 3 bases outside the gene matches. The length of the CDR3 is 15 residues. CDR1 is SGDLS and CDR2 is YYNGEE in the germline V gene. The full variable domain, in which reference TRBV9 and TRBJ1-1 provide the parts outside the CDR3, is DSGVTQTPKHLITATGQRVTLRCSPRSGDLSVYWYQQSLDQGLQFLIQYYNGEERAKGNILERFSAQQFPDLHSELNLSSLELGDSALYFCASSVAGTANTEAFFGQGTRLTVV.

The chain couples TRBV5-1 to TRBJ2-7, with 7 bases that match TRBD1. After removal of 2 bases from V and 4 bases from J, the junction contained 3 bases not matched to a gene. This CDR3 is built from 13 residues. The V gene's germline CDR1 is SGHRS and CDR2 YFSETQ. Here the CDR3 DNA reads TGCGCCAGCAGCTTACTGACAGGGTACGAGCAGTACTTC. It translates to CASSLLTGYEQYF.

The chain joins TRBV6-1 to TRBJ2-7; TRBD2 aligns across 11 bases. The germline gives CDR1 MNHNS, CDR2 SASEGT. After removal of 4 bases from V and 0 bases from J, the junction contained 2 bases not matched to a gene. The CDR3 length is 15 residues. The CDR3 spells CASSGGLADSYEQYF. Written as DNA, the CDR3 is TGTGCCAGCAGTGGGGGACTAGCGGACTCCTACGAGCAGTACTTC.

V and J are TRBV7-9 and TRBJ2-1; D is uncertain. Germline V CDR1 and CDR2: SEHNR, FQNEAQ (reference sequence). V dropped 5 bases and J dropped 15 bases, with 14 bases sitting between them. The CDR3 sequence is 11 residues long. CDR3 DNA: TGTGCCAGCAGCCCTACCTCTAAACGGTTCTTC. It is translated as CASSPTSKRFF.

This sequence joins TRBV5-1 and TRBJ1-3; 10 nucleotides match TRBD1. The junction had 2 bases not matched to a gene; V was cut back by 4 bases and J by 7 bases. CDR3 length equals 13 residues. Germline loops: CDR1 SGHRS, CDR2 YFSETQ. The CDR3 region has the DNA TGCGCCAGCAGCCTGGGACAGGGGAACACCATATATTTT. Translated, it gives CASSLGQGNTIYF.

V is TRBV5-1 and J is TRBJ1-3; TRBD1 matches at 8 bases. Germline CDR1 and CDR2: SGHRS and YFSETQ. CDR3 length: 16 amino acids. J lost 1 base, V lost 4 bases, and 7 bases had no gene match. The DNA for the CDR3 is TGCGCCAGCAGCCAAACAGGGGGAGGATCTGGAAACACCATATATTTT. This translates into CASSQTGGGSGNTIYF. The whole variable domain, filled in from reference TRBV5-1 and TRBJ1-3, reads KAGVTQTPRYLIKTRGQQVTLSCSPISGHRSVSWYQQTPGQGLQFLFEYFSETQRNKGNFPGRFSGRQFSNSRSEMNVSTLELGDSALYLCASSQTGGGSGNTIYFGEGSWLTVV.

The genes are TRBV2 and TRBJ1-2; 7 bases match TRBD1. The CDR3 spans 14 residues. The ends lost 4 bases at V and 5 bases at J; junction bases unmatched: 7. CDR1 and CDR2 from the germline V gene are SNHLY and FYNNEI. CDR3 sequence: CASSAPGTEYGYTF. The CDR3 DNA reads as TGTGCCAGCAGTGCTCCCGGGACAGAGTATGGCTACACCTTC.

Only one count was recorded for this clone. The chain is built from TRBV9 and TRBJ2-7; weak D call: TRBD1 (5 bases). The CDR3 sequence is 14 residues long. CDR1 is SGDLS, CDR2 YYNGEE, per germline. Trimming removed 0 bases at V and 1 base at J, with 8 bases between. Here the CDR3 DNA reads TGTGCCAGCAGCGTAGGAGACAGTTCCTACGAGCAGTACTTC. It codes for CASSVGDSSYEQYF.

V gene TRBV5-1 combines with J gene TRBJ1-4, with no clear D. The CDR3 runs 14 residues. Trimming removed 4 bases from V and 7 bases from J, with 14 bases in between. Germline-derived CDR1 and CDR2 are SGHRS and YFSETQ. This CDR3 reads CASSQTVESEKLFF. CDR3 in DNA: TGCGCCAGCAGCCAAACAGTCGAGAGTGAAAAACTGTTTTTT.

The chain links TRBV14 to TRBJ2-5; D is uncertain. The CDR3 extends over 14 amino acids. CDR1 and CDR2 (germline): SGHDN, FVKESK. V was trimmed by 4 bases and J by 4 bases, leaving 13 bases between them. In nucleotides, the CDR3 is TGTGCCAGCAGCCGGTGGGCTCCTGCAGAGACCCAGTACTTC. This sequence encodes CASSRWAPAETQYF. Supplemented by reference TRBV14 and TRBJ2-5, the full variable domain reads EAGVTQFPSHSVIEKGQTVTLRCDPISGHDNLYWYRRVMGKEIKFLLHFVKESKQDESGMPNNRFLAERTGGTYSTLKVQPAELEDSGVYFCASSRWAPAETQYFGPGTRLLVL.

This chain links TRBV5-5 with TRBJ1-1; D is ambiguous. Per the germline V gene, CDR1 is SGHKS and CDR2 is YYEKEE (reference sequence). Trimming stripped 2 bases from V and 0 bases from J, with 11 bases between. The length of the CDR3 is 15 residues. CDR3 nucleotides: TGTGCCAGCAGCTTAAGTGGAGGGTTGAACACTGAAGCTTTCTTT. This translates into CASSLSGGLNTEAFF.

The gene calls are TRBV28 and TRBJ1-1; 7 nucleotides match TRBD1. The V and J ends lost 6 bases and 1 base, in that order; junction bases with no gene match: 5. The V gene's germline CDR1 is MDHEN and CDR2 SYDVKM. The CDR3 is made up of 14 amino acids. The CDR3 reads CASRGGGENTEAFF. The CDR3 coding sequence is TGTGCCAGCAGAGGAGGGGGCGAGAACACTGAAGCTTTCTTT.

The chain is built from TRBV19 and TRBJ1-5; 7 positions agree with TRBD1. V dropped 3 bases and J dropped 10; count of bases not matched to a gene: 6. The CDR3 is made up of 13 amino acids. Germline assignment: CDR1 LNHDA and CDR2 SQIVND (reference sequence). CDR3 loop: CASSISSGGPQHF. The CDR3 nucleotides are TGTGCCAGTAGTATTTCTTCAGGGGGTCCCCAGCATTTT.

The J gene is TRBJ2-7, the V gene TRBV25-1; 8 positions match TRBD2. This CDR3 region has 13 residues. Trimming cost V 5 bases and J 9 bases; bases outside gene matches: 9. Per germline, CDR1 MGHDK and CDR2 SYGVNS. The CDR3 bases are TGTGCCAGCAGTCCGGGGGGGGTGGGGAGGCAGTACTTC. Its protein product is CASSPGGVGRQYF.

The J gene is TRBJ1-6, the V gene TRBV5-5; D unresolved. The CDR3 runs to 14 residues. Germline V gene lookup returns CDR1 SGHKS and CDR2 YYEKEE (reference sequence). Trimming took off 0 bases at V and 7 bases at J, with 8 bases between the two ends. CDR3 sequence: CASSLAGSNSPLHF. In DNA, the CDR3 is TGTGCCAGCAGCTTGGCTGGTAGCAATTCACCCCTCCACTTT.

The CDR3 protein is CASSLGGGRNTEAFF. The CDR3 DNA sequence: TGTGCCAGCAGCCTTGGCGGGGGGCGGAACACTGAAGCTTTCTTT. The rearrangement joins TRBV5-4 to TRBJ1-1, with D possibly matching TRBD1 (6 bases). The CDR3 has 15 amino acids. Germline V gene lookup returns CDR1 SGHNT and CDR2 YYREEE (reference sequence). The germline V and J ends were trimmed by 4 bases and 1 base, with 14 bases remaining between them.

The rearrangement uses TRBV7-3 and TRBJ2-7; TRBD2 agrees at 7 bases. V was clipped by 2 bases and J by 4 bases; unmatched bases: 2. Germline V gene sequence: CDR1 SGHTA, CDR2 FQGTGA. The CDR3 has 13 residues. The CDR3 DNA follows: TGTGCCAGCAGCTTAGATAGCGGGTACGAGCAGTACTTC. Translated: CASSLDSGYEQYF.

In regard to this clone: Other DNA sequences in this sample translate to the same CDR3. The J gene is TRBJ2-1, the V gene TRBV5-1; 11 bases map to TRBD2. The CDR3 length is 15 residues. Germline loops: CDR1 SGHRS, CDR2 YFSETQ. Trimming cost V 4 bases and J 4 bases; bases outside gene matches: 4. In DNA form, the CDR3 reads TGCGCCAGCAGCCTGGGACTAGCGGATTACAATGAGCAGTTCTTC. Its translation: CASSLGLADYNEQFF.

This sequence joins TRBV5-1 and TRBJ2-5, with 10 bases identical to TRBD2. CDR1 SGHRS and CDR2 YFSETQ come from the germline V gene. The CDR3 is 14 amino acids. The trim removed 5 bases at V and 3 bases at J, leaving 4 bases unmatched. The CDR3 DNA reads TGCGCCAGCAGACTAGCGGGACTGGAAGAGACCCAGTACTTC. It codes for CASRLAGLEETQYF.

The chain uses TRBV2 and TRBJ2-1; a weak D match, TRBD2 (5 bases). This CDR3 region has 15 residues. The V end lost 3 bases, the J end lost 6 bases, and 15 bases lay between the germline ends. CDR1 is SNHLY and CDR2 is FYNNEI in the germline V gene. CDR3 coding DNA: TGTGCCAGCAGTGACCGGGAACCTGTACGCAATGAGCAGTTCTTC. This encodes CASSDREPVRNEQFF.

The chain links TRBV6-6 to TRBJ2-1; perhaps TRBD2 as D (6 bases). The V end was cut by 2 bases, the J end by 6 bases, with 11 bases between. The CDR3 sequence is 14 residues long. The V gene's germline CDR1 is MNHNY and CDR2 SVGAGI (reference sequence). The CDR3 protein is CASSYGGSGNEQFF. In nucleotides, the CDR3 is TGTGCCAGCAGTTACGGGGGGAGTGGCAATGAGCAGTTCTTC.